This T cell receptor beta chain stems from a study of cytomegalovirus exposure and HLA in healthy donors. Notes on the study in general: An analysis was carried out at a later point. It showed that HLA-associated TCR beta chains were more clonally expanded than equally common non-associated chains.

On this clone: What it binds is not known.

Germline-derived CDR1 and CDR2 are SNHLY and FYNNEI. The trim removed 8 bases at V and 7 bases at J, leaving 7 bases unmatched. The CDR3 consists of 14 residues. PCR was performed using 60 Vbeta and 13 Jbeta primers. Profiling relied on immunoSEQ multiplex PCR, and the TCRdb table lists in-frame clones only, not all of them. The sample includes 120,000 to 150,000 clones, roughly two thirds seen only once; the top ten take 1% to 1.5%. At collection, donors were nominally healthy, but unrecorded immune exposures were probable. The V and J genes are TRBV2 and TRBJ1-6; 8 nucleotides align to TRBD1. This clonotype was obtained from a woman aged 40 to 50 in good health and CMV-seronegative. Sequenced sample: PBMCs. The CDR3 DNA is TGTGCCAGCGGACAGGGTTTGAACAATTCACCCCTCCACTTT. Protein sequence: CASGQGLNNSPLHF.